A selection of T cell receptor beta chains follows, all from one sample in a study of cytomegalovirus exposure and HLA in healthy donors. The data were produced by immunoSEQ multiplex PCR, yet TCRdb's version contains in-frame clones alone and is incomplete. The sample contains about 130,000 clones, just under 95% of which appear only once. Sequenced: PBMCs. The receptor source for this set is a woman in her late teens or twenties in good health and CMV-seronegative. Each CDR3 is given with its conserved first and last residue. A D gene is named only where the DNA matches it firmly. Clone size is stated in some rows and not others, as once, few, many or a class when expanded.

clone_size: .; d_call: .; v_call: TRBV7-9; j_call: TRBJ1-1; cdr3_length: 12; cdr3_nt: TGTGCCAGCAGCTTATTTAACTCTGAAGCTTTCTTT; cdr3_aa: CASSLFNSEAFF
clone_size: .; d_call: .; v_call: TRBV27; j_call: TRBJ1-2; cdr3_length: 19; cdr3_nt: TGTGCCAGCAGTTCCTATTATACTACCCCGACCCGATTCGACTATGGCTACACCTTC; cdr3_aa: CASSSYYTTPTRFDYGYTF
clone_size: .; d_call: .; v_call: TRBV4-1; j_call: TRBJ1-4; cdr3_length: 14; cdr3_nt: TGCGCCAGCAGCCAAGTGGGGGGGGGTGAAAAACTGTTTTTT; cdr3_aa: CASSQVGGGEKLFF
clone_size: .; d_call: TRBD2; v_call: TRBV7-8; j_call: TRBJ2-1; cdr3_length: 16; cdr3_nt: TGTGCCAGCAGCATCGTTGGGGAGGGGACCTACAATGAGCAGTTCTTC; cdr3_aa: CASSIVGEGTYNEQFF
clone_size: .; d_call: .; v_call: TRBV7-8; j_call: TRBJ1-5; cdr3_length: 17; cdr3_nt: TGTGCCAGCAGCCGAAGCGGTGTGGGATATAGCAATCAGCCCCAGCATTTT; cdr3_aa: CASSRSGVGYSNQPQHF
clone_size: .; d_call: .; v_call: TRBV9; j_call: TRBJ1-1; cdr3_length: 13; cdr3_nt: TGTGCCAGCAGGGGGGGGATGAACACTGAAGCTTTCTTT; cdr3_aa: CASRGGMNTEAFF
clone_size: .; d_call: .; v_call: TRBV6-4; j_call: TRBJ1-2; cdr3_length: 11; cdr3_nt: TGTGCCAGCATAGAGATCTATGGCTACACCTTC; cdr3_aa: CASIEIYGYTF
clone_size: .; d_call: TRBD2; v_call: TRBV18; j_call: TRBJ2-3; cdr3_length: 17; cdr3_nt: TGTGCCAGCTCACCGGGGACTAGCGGGGGACCCACAGATACGCAGTATTTT; cdr3_aa: CASSPGTSGGPTDTQYF
clone_size: .; d_call: .; v_call: TRBV25-1; j_call: TRBJ1-2; cdr3_length: 11; cdr3_nt: TGTGCCAGCAGTGTCGGGGGAAGGAACACCTTC; cdr3_aa: CASSVGGRNTF
clone_size: .; d_call: TRBD1; v_call: TRBV5-1; j_call: TRBJ2-3; cdr3_length: 15; cdr3_nt: TGCGCCAGCAGCCCGTACGGGGACAGGGCAGATACGCAGTATTTT; cdr3_aa: CASSPYGDRADTQYF
clone_size: .; d_call: .; v_call: TRBV28; j_call: TRBJ2-3; cdr3_length: 14; cdr3_nt: TGTGCCAGCAGTTTAGCCAGGGCGTTGGATACGCAGTATTTT; cdr3_aa: CASSLARALDTQYF
clone_size: .; d_call: .; v_call: TRBV30; j_call: TRBJ1-2; cdr3_length: 13; cdr3_nt: TGTGCCGTAACGGAGGGTACTAACTATGGCTACACCTTC; cdr3_aa: CAVTEGTNYGYTF
clone_size: few; d_call: TRBD1; v_call: TRBV25-1; j_call: TRBJ2-3; cdr3_length: 13; cdr3_nt: TGTGCCAGCACAGGGGGCGCCGGAGATACGCAGTATTTT; cdr3_aa: CASTGGAGDTQYF
clone_size: .; d_call: .; v_call: TRBV13; j_call: TRBJ2-5; cdr3_length: 16; cdr3_nt: TGTGCCAGCAGCTTAGACAGGGTTGGGCCCCAAGAGACCCAGTACTTC; cdr3_aa: CASSLDRVGPQETQYF
clone_size: .; d_call: TRBD1; v_call: TRBV28; j_call: TRBJ2-5; cdr3_length: 21; cdr3_nt: TGTGCCAGCAGAACATCCTTTCCGTCCACGACAGGGGGAGACGTAGAAGAGACCCAGTACTTC; cdr3_aa: CASRTSFPSTTGGDVEETQYF
clone_size: once; d_call: TRBD2; v_call: TRBV2; j_call: TRBJ2-5; cdr3_length: 14; cdr3_nt: TGTGCCAGTTCGGGAGGGCCTCGCCAAGAGACCCAGTACTTC; cdr3_aa: CASSGGPRQETQYF
clone_size: .; d_call: .; v_call: TRBV9; j_call: TRBJ1-3; cdr3_length: 16; cdr3_nt: TGTGCCAGCAGCGTAGTCGGGGGGGAATCGGGAAACACCATATATTTT; cdr3_aa: CASSVVGGESGNTIYF
clone_size: .; d_call: TRBD1; v_call: TRBV5-4; j_call: TRBJ1-6; cdr3_length: 16; cdr3_nt: TGTGCCAGCAGCTTGACGGGACAGGGGTTCGATTCACCCCTCCACTTT; cdr3_aa: CASSLTGQGFDSPLHF
clone_size: .; d_call: .; v_call: TRBV11-2; j_call: TRBJ1-2; cdr3_length: 16; cdr3_nt: TGTGCCAGCAGCTCTGGGGGCTTGAGGGGTCGGTATGGCTACACCTTC; cdr3_aa: CASSSGGLRGRYGYTF
clone_size: .; d_call: .; v_call: TRBV5-1; j_call: TRBJ1-3; cdr3_length: 14; cdr3_nt: TGCGCCAGCAGCTTCGGGGACACAATGAACACCATATATTTT; cdr3_aa: CASSFGDTMNTIYF
clone_size: .; d_call: TRBD1; v_call: TRBV15; j_call: TRBJ1-5; cdr3_length: 14; cdr3_nt: TGTGCCACCAGCAGTGGACAGGGTTCTCAGCCCCAGCATTTT; cdr3_aa: CATSSGQGSQPQHF
clone_size: .; d_call: .; v_call: TRBV7-9; j_call: TRBJ2-7; cdr3_length: 14; cdr3_nt: TGTGCCAGCAGCGATAGCGGCCGGGCCTACGAGCAGTACTTC; cdr3_aa: CASSDSGRAYEQYF
clone_size: once; d_call: TRBD1; v_call: TRBV19; j_call: TRBJ1-1; cdr3_length: 16; cdr3_nt: TGTGCCAGTAGTATAACAGGGGACTTCATGAACACTGAAGCTTTCTTT; cdr3_aa: CASSITGDFMNTEAFF
clone_size: .; d_call: .; v_call: TRBV18; j_call: TRBJ2-7; cdr3_length: 14; cdr3_nt: TGTGCCAGCTCACCGAGCCGGGACTTAAGCGAGCAGTACTTC; cdr3_aa: CASSPSRDLSEQYF